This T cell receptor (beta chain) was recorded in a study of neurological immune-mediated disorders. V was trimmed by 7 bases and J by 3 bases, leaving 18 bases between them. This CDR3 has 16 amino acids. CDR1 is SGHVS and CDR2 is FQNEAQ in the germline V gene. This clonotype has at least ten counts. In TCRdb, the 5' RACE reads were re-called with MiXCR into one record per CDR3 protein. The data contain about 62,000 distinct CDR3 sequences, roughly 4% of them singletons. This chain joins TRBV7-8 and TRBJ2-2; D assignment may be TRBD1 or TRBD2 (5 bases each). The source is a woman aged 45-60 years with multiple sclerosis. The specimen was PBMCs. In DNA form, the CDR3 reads TGTGCCAGCACTATAACCGGGGCAGGGTACACCGGGGAGCTGTTTTTT. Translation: CASTITGAGYTGELFF.